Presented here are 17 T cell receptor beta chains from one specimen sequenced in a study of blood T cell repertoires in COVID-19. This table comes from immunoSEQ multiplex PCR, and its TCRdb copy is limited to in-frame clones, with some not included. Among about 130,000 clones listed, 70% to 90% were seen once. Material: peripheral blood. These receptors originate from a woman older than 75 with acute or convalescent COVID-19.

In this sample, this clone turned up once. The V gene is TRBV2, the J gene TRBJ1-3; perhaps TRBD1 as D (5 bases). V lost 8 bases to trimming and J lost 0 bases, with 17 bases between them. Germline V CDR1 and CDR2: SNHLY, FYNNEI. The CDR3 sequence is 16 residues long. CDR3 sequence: CASSREGRASGNTIYF. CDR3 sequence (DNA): TGTGCCAGCTCTAGGGAGGGGAGAGCCTCTGGAAACACCATATATTTT.

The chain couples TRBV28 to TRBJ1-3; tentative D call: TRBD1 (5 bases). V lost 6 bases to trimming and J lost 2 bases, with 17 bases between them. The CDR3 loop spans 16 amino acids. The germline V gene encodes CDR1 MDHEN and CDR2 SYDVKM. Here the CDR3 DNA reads TGTGCCAGCAGCCGCACCGGAACAGGCACTGGAAACACCATATATTTT. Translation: CASSRTGTGTGNTIYF.

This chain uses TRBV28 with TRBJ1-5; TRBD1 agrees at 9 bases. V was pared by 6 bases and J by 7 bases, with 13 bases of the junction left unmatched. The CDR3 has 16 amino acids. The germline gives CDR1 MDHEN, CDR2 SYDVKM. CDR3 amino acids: CASSLPDRGGGQPQHF. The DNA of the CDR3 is TGTGCCAGCAGCCTCCCGGACAGGGGAGGTGGGCAGCCCCAGCATTTT.

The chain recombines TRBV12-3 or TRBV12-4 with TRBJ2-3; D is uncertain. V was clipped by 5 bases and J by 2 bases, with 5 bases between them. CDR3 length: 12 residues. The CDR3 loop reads CASSLYTDTQYF. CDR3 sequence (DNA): TGTGCCAGCAGTCTATACACAGATACGCAGTATTTT.

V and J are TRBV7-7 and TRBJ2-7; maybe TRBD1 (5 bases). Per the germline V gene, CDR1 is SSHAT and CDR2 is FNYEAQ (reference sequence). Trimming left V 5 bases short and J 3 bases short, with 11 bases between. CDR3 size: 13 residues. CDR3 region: CASSRDRYYEQYF. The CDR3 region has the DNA TGTGCCAGCAGCCGCGACAGATACTACGAGCAGTACTTC.

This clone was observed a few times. In DNA form, the CDR3 reads TGTGCCAGCAGTGCCATAGACTCCTACGAGCAGTACTTC. This gives the protein CASSAIDSYEQYF. The V and J genes are TRBV2 and TRBJ2-7; no firm D call. Between the trimmed V and J ends, which lost 4 bases and 0 bases, there was a span of 7 bases. The CDR3 runs 13 residues. The germline V gene has CDR1 SNHLY and CDR2 FYNNEI.

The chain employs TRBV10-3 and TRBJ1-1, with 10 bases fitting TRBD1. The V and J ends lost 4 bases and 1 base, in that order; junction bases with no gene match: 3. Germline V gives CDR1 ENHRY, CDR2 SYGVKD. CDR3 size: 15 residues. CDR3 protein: CAISGGQGWNTEAFF. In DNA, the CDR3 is TGTGCCATCAGTGGGGGACAGGGGTGGAACACTGAAGCTTTCTTT.

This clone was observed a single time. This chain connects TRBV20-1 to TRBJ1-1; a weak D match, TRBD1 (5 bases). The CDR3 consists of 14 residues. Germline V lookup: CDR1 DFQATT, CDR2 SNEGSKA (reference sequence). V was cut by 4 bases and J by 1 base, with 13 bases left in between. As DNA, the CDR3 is TGCAGTGCTACTGACGACAGACCGAACACTGAAGCTTTCTTT. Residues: CSATDDRPNTEAFF.

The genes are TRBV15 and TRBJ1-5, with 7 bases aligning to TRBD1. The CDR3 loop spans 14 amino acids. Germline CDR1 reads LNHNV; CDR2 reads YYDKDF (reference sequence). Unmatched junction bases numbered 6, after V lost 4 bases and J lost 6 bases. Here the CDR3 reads CATSTQGDGQPQHF. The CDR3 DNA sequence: TGTGCCACCAGCACCCAGGGGGACGGTCAGCCCCAGCATTTT.

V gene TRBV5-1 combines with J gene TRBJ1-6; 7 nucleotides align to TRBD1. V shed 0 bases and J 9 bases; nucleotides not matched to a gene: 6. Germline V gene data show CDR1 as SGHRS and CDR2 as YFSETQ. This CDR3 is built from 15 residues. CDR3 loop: CASSLEGAGASPLHF. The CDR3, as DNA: TGCGCCAGCAGCTTGGAGGGGGCTGGAGCTTCACCCCTCCACTTT.

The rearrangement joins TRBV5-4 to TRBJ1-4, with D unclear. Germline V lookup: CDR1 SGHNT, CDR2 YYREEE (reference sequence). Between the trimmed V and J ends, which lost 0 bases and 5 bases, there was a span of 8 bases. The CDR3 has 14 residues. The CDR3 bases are TGTGCCAGCAGCTTGGAAACAGAGAATGAAAAACTGTTTTTT. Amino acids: CASSLETENEKLFF. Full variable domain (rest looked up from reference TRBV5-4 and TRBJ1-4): ETGVTQSPTHLIKTRGQQVTLRCSSQSGHNTVSWYQQALGQGPQFIFQYYREEENGRGNFPPRFSGLQFPNYSSELNVNALELDDSALYLCASSLETENEKLFFGSGTQLSVL.

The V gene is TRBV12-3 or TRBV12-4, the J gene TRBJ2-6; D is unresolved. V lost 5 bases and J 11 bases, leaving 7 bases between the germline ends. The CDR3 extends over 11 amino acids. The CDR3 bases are TGTGCCAGCAGTCCCCAGGACGTCCTGACTTTC. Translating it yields CASSPQDVLTF.

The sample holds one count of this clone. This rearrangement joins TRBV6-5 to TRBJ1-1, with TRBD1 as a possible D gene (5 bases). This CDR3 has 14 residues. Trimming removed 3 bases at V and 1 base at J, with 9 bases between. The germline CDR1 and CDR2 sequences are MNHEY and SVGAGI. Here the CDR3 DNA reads TGTGCCAGCAGTTATAGGGGCGGGAACACTGAAGCTTTCTTT. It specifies CASSYRGGNTEAFF.

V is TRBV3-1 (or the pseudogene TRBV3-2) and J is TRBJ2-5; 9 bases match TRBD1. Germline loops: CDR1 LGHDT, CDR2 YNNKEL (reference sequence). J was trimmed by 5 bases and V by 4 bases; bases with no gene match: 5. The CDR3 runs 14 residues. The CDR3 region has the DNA TGTGCCAGCAGCCCGGGACAGGGTTTTGAGACCCAGTACTTC. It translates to CASSPGQGFETQYF.

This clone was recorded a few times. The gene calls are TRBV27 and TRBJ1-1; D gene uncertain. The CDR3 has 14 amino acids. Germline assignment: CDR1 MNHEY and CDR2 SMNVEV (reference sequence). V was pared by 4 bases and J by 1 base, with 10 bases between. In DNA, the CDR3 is TGTGCCAGCAGTTATCGGGGAGGGAACACTGAAGCTTTCTTT. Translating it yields CASSYRGGNTEAFF.

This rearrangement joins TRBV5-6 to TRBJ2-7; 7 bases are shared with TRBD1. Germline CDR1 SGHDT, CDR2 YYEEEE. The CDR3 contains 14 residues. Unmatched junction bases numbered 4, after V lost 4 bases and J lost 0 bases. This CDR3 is CASSLYRGSYEQYF. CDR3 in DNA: TGTGCCAGCAGCCTCTACAGGGGCTCCTACGAGCAGTACTTC.

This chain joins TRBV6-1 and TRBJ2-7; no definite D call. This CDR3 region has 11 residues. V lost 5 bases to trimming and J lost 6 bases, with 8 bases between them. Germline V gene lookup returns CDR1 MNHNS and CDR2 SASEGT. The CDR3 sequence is CASSPRGEQYF. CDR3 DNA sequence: TGTGCCAGCAGTCCCCGCGGCGAGCAGTACTTC.